The clone carrying this T cell receptor (beta chain) was observed at least ten times. Its antigen is as yet unknown. The source of the sample is a study of T cell repertoires in cytomegalovirus infection. Study as a whole: In public TCR beta signatures, there were indications of both CMV infection and matching HLA type. The study's findings and limits: Ex vivo, HLA-C-restricted CMV-specific TCR beta clonotypes prevailed over the rest of the response. Cumulative frequency (of public TCR beta family members) identified carriers of CMV plus the relevant HLA.

TCRdb analysed the reads with MiXCR anew, one entry per CDR3 protein. The sample yields 230,000 or so distinct CDR3 sequences, about 17% seen once. Germline V lookup: CDR1 MDHEN, CDR2 SYDVKM. The CDR3 sequence is 14 residues long. The V and J ends lost 5 bases and 8 bases, in that order; junction bases with no gene match: 9. This sequence originates from a human donor in good health (CMV status not recorded). Some clones in this sample may be carry-over from other donors' samples. The sequenced material came from CD8+ T cells from PBMCs. The chain couples TRBV28 to TRBJ2-1; 7 bases line up with TRBD1. The CDR3 DNA reads as TGTGCCAGCAGTACCCCCCGACAGGGCGATGAGCAGTTCTTC. Translating it yields CASSTPRQGDEQFF.